This TCR beta chain comes out of a study of cytomegalovirus exposure and HLA in healthy donors. A multiplex PCR was run with 60 Vbeta primers and 13 Jbeta primers. As processed by the authors: The count from a later analysis was about 80 million unique TCR beta chains, 9.5 million to 11 million of them shared. Profiled with immunoSEQ multiplex PCR; TCRdb holds only in-frame clones, not every one. From that table come the V and J calls and clone size; the DNA was used to work out D and trimming. The data hold fewer than 65,000 clones, with roughly 67% observed a single time. This CDR3 spans 14 amino acids. Trimming shortened V by 1 base and J by 7 bases, and 11 bases separated the two germline ends. The V gene's germline CDR1 is GTSNPN and CDR2 SVGIG (reference sequence).

This chain uses TRBV30 with TRBJ1-6; D might be TRBD1 (6 bases). Specimen: PBMCs. The TCR was taken from a man between 45 and 60 years old in good health and CMV-seronegative. For the CDR3, the DNA is TGTGCCTGGAGTGCCGGGACATTGAATTCACCCCTCCACTTT. Residues: CAWSAGTLNSPLHF.